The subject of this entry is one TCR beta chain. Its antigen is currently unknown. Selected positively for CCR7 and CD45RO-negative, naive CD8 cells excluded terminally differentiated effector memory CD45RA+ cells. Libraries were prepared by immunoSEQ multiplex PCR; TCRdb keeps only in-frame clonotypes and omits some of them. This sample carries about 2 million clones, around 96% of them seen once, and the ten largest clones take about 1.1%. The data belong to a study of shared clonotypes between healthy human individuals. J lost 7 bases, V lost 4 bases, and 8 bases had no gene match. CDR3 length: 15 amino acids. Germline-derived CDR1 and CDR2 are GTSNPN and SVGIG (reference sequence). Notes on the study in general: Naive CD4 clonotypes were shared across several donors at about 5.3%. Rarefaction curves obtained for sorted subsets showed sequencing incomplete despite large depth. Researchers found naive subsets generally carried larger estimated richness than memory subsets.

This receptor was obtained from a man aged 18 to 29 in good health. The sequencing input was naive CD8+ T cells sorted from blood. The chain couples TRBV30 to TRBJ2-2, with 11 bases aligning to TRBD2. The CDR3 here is CAWTLAGGPYGELFF. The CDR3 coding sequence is TGTGCCTGGACGTTAGCGGGGGGGCCATACGGGGAGCTGTTTTTT.